These T cell receptor beta chains were read from a single sample in a study of blood T cell repertoires in COVID-19. The protocol was immunoSEQ multiplex PCR, while the TCRdb copy is restricted to in-frame clones and leaves out a portion. Found here are tens of thousands of clones, roughly 90% of them singletons; the top ten hold 3.9%. Sequencing was done on a sample of peripheral blood. The source is a human donor in a cohort sampled during active COVID-19. The CDR3 runs from the conserved cysteine through the conserved F or W. A D gene is named only where the DNA matches it firmly.

D: TRBD2
V: TRBV4-3
J: TRBJ2-1
DNA: TGCGCCAGCAGCCAAGATTTACTAGCGGAATACAATGAGCAGTTCTTC
CDR3: CASSQDLLAEYNEQFF

D: TRBD1
V: TRBV5-4
J: TRBJ1-1
DNA: TGTGCCAGCACCTACGCTCCACAGGGGAAGTTGACTGAAGCTTTCTTT
CDR3: CASTYAPQGKLTEAFF

D: NA
V: TRBV19
J: TRBJ1-4
DNA: TGTGCCAGTAGTTCCAGGGCAACTAATGAAAAACTGTTTTTT
CDR3: CASSSRATNEKLFF

D: TRBD2
V: TRBV9
J: TRBJ2-1
DNA: TGTGCCAGCAGCCCACCCGGAGCGGGGGGCTACAATGAGCAGTTCTTC
CDR3: CASSPPGAGGYNEQFF

D: TRBD1
V: TRBV4-2
J: TRBJ2-7
DNA: TGTGCCAGCAGCCAAGCGCGACAGGGGGGCTACGAGCAGTACTTC
CDR3: CASSQARQGGYEQYF

D: NA
V: TRBV7-9
J: TRBJ1-2
DNA: TGTGCCAGCAGCTTTCTGGACAGCGGCTACACCTTC
CDR3: CASSFLDSGYTF

D: TRBD1
V: TRBV19
J: TRBJ2-5
DNA: TGTGCCAGTAGTATAGTCCCCTGGACAGGGGTGGAGACCCAGTACTTC
CDR3: CASSIVPWTGVETQYF

D: TRBD1
V: TRBV5-1
J: TRBJ1-1
DNA: TGCGCCAGCAGCTCAGGACAGGGTCCATTCTACACTGAAGCTTTCTTT
CDR3: CASSSGQGPFYTEAFF

D: NA
V: TRBV19
J: TRBJ1-4
DNA: TGTGCCAGTAGTAACTACCCGACAGGTTCTACCTCTAATGAAAAACTGTTTTTT
CDR3: CASSNYPTGSTSNEKLFF

D: TRBD2
V: TRBV4-3
J: TRBJ2-5
DNA: TGCGCCAGCAGCCAAGATCGGGGGGGCCAAGAGACCCAGTACTTC
CDR3: CASSQDRGGQETQYF